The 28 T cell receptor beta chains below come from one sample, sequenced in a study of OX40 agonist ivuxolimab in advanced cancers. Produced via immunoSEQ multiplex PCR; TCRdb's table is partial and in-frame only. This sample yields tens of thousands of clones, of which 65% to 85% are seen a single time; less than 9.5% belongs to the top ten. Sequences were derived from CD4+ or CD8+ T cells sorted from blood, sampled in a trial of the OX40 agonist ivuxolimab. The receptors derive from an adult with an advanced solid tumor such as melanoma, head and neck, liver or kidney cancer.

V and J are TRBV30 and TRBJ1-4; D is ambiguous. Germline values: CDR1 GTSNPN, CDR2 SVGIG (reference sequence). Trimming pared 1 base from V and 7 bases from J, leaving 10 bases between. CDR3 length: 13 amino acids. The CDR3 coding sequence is TGTGCCTGGAGTGGTAATAAGGGTGAAAAACTGTTTTTT. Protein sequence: CAWSGNKGEKLFF.

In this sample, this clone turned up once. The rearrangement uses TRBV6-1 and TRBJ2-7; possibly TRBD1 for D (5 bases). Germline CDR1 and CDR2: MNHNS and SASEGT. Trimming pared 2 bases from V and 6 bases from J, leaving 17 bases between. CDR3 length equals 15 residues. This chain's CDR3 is CASSEKGQPLGEQYF. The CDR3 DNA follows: TGTGCCAGCAGTGAAAAGGGGCAACCTTTAGGCGAGCAGTACTTC.

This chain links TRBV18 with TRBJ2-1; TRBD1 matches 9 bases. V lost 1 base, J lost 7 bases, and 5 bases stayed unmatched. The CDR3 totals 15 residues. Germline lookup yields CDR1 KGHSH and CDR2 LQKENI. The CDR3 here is CASSPLGQGLNEQFF. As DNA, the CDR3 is TGTGCCAGCTCACCACTCGGACAGGGGTTGAATGAGCAGTTCTTC.

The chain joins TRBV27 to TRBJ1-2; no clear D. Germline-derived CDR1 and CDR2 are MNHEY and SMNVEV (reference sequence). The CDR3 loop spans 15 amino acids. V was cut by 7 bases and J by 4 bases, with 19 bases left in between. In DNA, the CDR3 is TGTGCCAGCACCCCCGCCCCTAACCTAGGCTATGGCTACACCTTC. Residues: CASTPAPNLGYGYTF.

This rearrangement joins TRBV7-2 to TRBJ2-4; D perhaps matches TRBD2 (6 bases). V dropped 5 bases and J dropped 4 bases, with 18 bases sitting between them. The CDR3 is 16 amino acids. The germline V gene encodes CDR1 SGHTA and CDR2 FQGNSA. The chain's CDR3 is CASSLSTSDLKNIQYF. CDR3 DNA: TGTGCCAGCAGCCTCTCGACTAGTGATTTAAAAAACATTCAGTACTTC.

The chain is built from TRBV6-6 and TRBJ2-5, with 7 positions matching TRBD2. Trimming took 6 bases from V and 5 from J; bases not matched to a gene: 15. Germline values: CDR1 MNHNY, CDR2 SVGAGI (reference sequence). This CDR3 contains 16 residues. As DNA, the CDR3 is TGTGCCAGCAGCCCCCCCGGAGGAGGGAGGGTGGAGACCCAGTACTTC. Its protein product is CASSPPGGGRVETQYF.

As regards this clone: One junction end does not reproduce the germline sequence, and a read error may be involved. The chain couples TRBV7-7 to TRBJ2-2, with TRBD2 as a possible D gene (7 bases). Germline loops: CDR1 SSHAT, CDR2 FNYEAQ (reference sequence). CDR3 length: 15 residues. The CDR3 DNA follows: TGTGCTAGCAGCCCGGGGGGCTACAACACCGGGGAGCTGTTTTTT. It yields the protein CASSPGGYNTGELFF.

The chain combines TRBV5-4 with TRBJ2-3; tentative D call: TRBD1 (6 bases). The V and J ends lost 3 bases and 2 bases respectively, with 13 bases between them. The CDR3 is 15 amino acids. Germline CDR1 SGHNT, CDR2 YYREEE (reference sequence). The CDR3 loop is CASSSRRDNTDTQYF. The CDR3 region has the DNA TGTGCCAGCAGCTCCCGCCGGGACAACACAGATACGCAGTATTTT.

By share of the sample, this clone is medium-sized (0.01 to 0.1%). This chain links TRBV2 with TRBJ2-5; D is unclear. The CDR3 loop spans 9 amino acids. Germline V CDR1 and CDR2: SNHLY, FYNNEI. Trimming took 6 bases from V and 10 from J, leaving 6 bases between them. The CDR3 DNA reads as TGTGCCAGCAGCCCAGGCCAGTACTTC. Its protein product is CASSPGQYF.

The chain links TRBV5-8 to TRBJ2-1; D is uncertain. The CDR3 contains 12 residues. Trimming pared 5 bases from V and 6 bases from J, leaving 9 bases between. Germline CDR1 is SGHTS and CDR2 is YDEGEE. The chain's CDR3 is CASSTRVNEQFF. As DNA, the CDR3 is TGTGCCAGCAGTACCCGGGTCAATGAGCAGTTCTTC.

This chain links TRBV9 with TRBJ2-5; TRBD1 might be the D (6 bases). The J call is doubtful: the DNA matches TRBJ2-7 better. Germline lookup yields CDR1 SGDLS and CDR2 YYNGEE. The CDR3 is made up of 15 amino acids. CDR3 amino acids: CASSVGDTLTYEQYF. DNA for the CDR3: TGTGCCAGCAGCGTAGGGGACACCCTCACTTACGAGCAGTACTTC.

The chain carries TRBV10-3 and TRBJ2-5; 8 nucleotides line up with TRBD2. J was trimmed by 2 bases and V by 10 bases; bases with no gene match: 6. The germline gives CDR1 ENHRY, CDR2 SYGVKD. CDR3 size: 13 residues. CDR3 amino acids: CATKLAAQETQYF. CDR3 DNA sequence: TGTGCCACTAAACTAGCGGCACAAGAGACCCAGTACTTC.

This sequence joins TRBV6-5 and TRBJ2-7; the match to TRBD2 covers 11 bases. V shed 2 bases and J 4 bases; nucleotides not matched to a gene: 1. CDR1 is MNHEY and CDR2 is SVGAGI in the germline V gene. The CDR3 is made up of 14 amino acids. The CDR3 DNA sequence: TGTGCCAGCAGTTACACTAGCGGGAGTTACGAGCAGTACTTC. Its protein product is CASSYTSGSYEQYF.

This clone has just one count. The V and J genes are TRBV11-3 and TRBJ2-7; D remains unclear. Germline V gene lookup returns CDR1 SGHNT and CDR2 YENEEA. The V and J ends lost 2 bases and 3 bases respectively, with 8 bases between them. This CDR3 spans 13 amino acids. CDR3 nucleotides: TGTGCCAGCAGCTTATACCCGGACTACGAGCAGTACTTC. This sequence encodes CASSLYPDYEQYF.

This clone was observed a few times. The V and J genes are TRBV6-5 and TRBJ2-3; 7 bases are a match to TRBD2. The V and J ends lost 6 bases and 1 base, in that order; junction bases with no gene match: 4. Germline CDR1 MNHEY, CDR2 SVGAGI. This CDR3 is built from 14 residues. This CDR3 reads CASRQSGGTDTQYF. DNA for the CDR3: TGTGCCAGCAGGCAGAGCGGGGGCACAGATACGCAGTATTTT.

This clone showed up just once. Here the CDR3 reads CASSPSGRAIDEQYF. In DNA, the CDR3 is TGTGCCAGCTCCCCCAGCGGGAGGGCCATTGACGAGCAGTACTTC. The gene calls are TRBV18 and TRBJ2-7, with 10 positions matching TRBD2. Per germline, CDR1 KGHSH and CDR2 LQKENI. CDR3 length: 15 amino acids. V was pared by 6 bases and J by 5 bases, with 10 bases of the junction left unmatched.

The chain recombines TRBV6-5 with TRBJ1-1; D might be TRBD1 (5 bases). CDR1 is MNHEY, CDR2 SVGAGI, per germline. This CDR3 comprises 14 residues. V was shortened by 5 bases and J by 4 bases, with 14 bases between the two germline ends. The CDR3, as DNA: TGTGCCAGCAGTACGATTACAGGAGCCACTGAAGCTTTCTTT. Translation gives CASSTITGATEAFF.

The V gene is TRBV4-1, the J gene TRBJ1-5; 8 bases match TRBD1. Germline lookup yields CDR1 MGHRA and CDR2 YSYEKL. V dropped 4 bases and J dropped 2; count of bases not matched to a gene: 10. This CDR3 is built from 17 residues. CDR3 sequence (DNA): TGCGCCAGCAGCCTCACCCCCGACAGGGGCGGCAATCAGCCCCAGCATTTT. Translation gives CASSLTPDRGGNQPQHF.

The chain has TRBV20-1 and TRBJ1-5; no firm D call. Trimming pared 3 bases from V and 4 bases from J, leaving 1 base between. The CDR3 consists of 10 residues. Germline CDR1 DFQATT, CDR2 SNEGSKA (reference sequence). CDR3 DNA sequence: TGCAGTGCTAGGAATCAGCCCCAGCATTTT. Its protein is CSARNQPQHF.

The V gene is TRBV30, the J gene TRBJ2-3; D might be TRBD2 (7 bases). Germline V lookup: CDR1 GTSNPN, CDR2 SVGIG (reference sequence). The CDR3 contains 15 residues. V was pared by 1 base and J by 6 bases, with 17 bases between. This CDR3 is CAWSAPRGARDTQYF. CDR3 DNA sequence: TGTGCCTGGAGTGCCCCCCGGGGGGCCAGGGATACGCAGTATTTT.

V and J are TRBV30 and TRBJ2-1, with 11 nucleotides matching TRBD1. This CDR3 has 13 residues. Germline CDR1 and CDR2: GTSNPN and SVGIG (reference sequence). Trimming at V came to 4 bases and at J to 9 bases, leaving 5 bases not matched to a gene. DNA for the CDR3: TGTGCCTGGAAAGGGACAGGGGGACGTGAGCAGTTCTTC. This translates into CAWKGTGGREQFF. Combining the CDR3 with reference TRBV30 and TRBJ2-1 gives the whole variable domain SQTIHQWPATLVQPVGSPLSLECTVEGTSNPNLYWYRQAAGRGLQLLFYSVGIGQISSEVPQNLSASRPQDRQFILSSKKLLLSDSGFYLCAWKGTGGREQFFGPGTRLTVL.

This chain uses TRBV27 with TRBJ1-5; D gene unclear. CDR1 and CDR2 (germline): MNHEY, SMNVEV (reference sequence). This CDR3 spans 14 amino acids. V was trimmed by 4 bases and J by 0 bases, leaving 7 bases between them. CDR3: CASSSGNSNQPQHF. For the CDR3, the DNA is TGTGCCAGCAGTTCAGGAAATAGCAATCAGCCCCAGCATTTT.

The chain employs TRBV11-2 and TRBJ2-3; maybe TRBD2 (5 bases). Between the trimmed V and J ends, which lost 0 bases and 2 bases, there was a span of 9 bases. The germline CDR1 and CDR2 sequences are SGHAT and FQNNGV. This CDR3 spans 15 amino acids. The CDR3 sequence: CASSLDGGNTDTQYF. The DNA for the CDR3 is TGTGCCAGCAGCTTAGATGGAGGAAACACAGATACGCAGTATTTT.

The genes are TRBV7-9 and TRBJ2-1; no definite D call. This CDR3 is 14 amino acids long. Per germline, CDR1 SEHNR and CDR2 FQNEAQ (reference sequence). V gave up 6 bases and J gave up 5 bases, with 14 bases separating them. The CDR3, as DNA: TGTGCCAGCAGTTTGTGGGCGAGTGACAATGAGCAGTTCTTC. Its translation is CASSLWASDNEQFF.

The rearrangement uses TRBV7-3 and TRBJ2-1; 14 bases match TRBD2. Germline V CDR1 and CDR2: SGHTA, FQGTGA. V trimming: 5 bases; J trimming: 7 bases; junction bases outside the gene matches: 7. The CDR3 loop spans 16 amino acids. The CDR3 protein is CASSLAGTSGSNEQFF. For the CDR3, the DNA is TGTGCCAGCAGCCTAGCCGGGACTAGCGGGAGTAATGAGCAGTTCTTC.

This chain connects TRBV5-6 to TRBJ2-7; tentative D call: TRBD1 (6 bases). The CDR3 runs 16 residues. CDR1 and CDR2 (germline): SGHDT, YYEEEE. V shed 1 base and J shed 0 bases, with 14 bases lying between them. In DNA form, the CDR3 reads TGTGCCAGCAGCTTGCTAGGGGGTACGGGCTCCTACGAGCAGTACTTC. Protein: CASSLLGGTGSYEQYF. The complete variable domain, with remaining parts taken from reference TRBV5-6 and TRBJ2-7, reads DAGVTQSPTHLIKTRGQQVTLRCSPKSGHDTVSWYQQALGQGPQFIFQYYEEEERQRGNFPDRFSGHQFPNYSSELNVNALLLGDSALYLCASSLLGGTGSYEQYFGPGTRLTVT.

This CDR3 reads CASSFPNTEAFF. Here the CDR3 DNA reads TGTGCCAGCAGCTTCCCGAACACTGAAGCTTTCTTT. The V and J genes are TRBV7-9 and TRBJ1-1, with no clear D. Germline assignment: CDR1 SEHNR and CDR2 FQNEAQ (reference sequence). The CDR3 length is 12 residues. Trimming took off 3 bases at V and 1 base at J, with 3 bases between the two ends.

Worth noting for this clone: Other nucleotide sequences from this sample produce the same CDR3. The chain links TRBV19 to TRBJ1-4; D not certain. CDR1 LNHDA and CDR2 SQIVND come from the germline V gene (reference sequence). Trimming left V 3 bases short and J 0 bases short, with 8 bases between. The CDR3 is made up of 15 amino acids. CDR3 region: CASSIRSTTNEKLFF. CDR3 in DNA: TGTGCCAGTAGTATTAGGAGTACAACTAATGAAAAACTGTTTTTT.